This T cell receptor (beta chain) was found in a study of T-cell reconstitution after alpha-beta-depleted transplantation in children. Looked up from germline, CDR1 is SNHLY and CDR2 is FYNNEI. The CDR3 has 15 residues. The J segment lost 4 bases and the V segment lost 4 bases, leaving 7 bases of the junction unmatched. TCRbeta library preparation incorporated unique molecular identifiers. TCRdb re-derived calls from the PCR reads in MiXCR, one entry per CDR3 protein. The table shows about 500,000 distinct CDR3 sequences, with 30% to 35% occurring only once. This sequence originates from a human donor who donated a stem cell graft to a child with aplastic anemia. The genes are TRBV2 and TRBJ2-5; the match to TRBD2 covers 9 bases. The material was PBMCs from the stem cell graft donor, obtained from the stem cell graft. The DNA for the CDR3 is TGTGCCAGCAGTGGGGTAGCGGGAGTCGGAGAGACCCAGTACTTC. The encoded protein is CASSGVAGVGETQYF.